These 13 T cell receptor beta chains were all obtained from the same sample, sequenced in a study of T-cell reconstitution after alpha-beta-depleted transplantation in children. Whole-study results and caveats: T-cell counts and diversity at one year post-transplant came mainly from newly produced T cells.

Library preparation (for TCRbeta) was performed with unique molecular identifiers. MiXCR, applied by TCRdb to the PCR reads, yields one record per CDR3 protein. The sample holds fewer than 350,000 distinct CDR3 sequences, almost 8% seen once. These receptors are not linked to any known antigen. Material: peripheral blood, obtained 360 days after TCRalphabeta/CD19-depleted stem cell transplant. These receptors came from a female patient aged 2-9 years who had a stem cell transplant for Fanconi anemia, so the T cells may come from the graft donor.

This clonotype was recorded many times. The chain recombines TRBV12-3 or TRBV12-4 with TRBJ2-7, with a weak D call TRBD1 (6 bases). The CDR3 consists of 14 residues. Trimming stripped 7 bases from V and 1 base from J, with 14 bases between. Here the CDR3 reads CASIGGDRSYEQYF. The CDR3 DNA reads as TGTGCCAGCATTGGAGGTGACAGGTCCTACGAGCAGTACTTC.

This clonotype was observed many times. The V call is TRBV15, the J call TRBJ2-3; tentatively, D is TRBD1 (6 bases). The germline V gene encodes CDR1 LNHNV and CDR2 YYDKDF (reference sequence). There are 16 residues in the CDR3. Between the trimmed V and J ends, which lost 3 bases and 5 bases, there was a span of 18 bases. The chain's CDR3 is CATSRNLGAVGDTQYF. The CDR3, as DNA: TGTGCCACCAGCAGGAACTTGGGGGCGGTAGGAGATACGCAGTATTTT.

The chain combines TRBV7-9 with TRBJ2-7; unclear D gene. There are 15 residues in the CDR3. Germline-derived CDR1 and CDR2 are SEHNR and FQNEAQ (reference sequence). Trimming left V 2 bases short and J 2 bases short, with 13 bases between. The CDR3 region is CASSLSLVDTYEQYF. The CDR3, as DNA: TGTGCCAGCAGCTTAAGTCTGGTTGATACCTACGAGCAGTACTTC.

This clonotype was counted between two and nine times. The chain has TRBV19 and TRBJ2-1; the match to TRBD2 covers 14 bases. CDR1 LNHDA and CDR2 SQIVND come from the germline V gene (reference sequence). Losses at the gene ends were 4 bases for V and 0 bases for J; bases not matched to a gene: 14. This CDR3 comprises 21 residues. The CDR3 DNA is TGTGCCAGTAGTACTCGACTAGCGGGAGGGCCGGGCTTGAGCTCCTACAATGAGCAGTTCTTC. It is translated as CASSTRLAGGPGLSSYNEQFF.

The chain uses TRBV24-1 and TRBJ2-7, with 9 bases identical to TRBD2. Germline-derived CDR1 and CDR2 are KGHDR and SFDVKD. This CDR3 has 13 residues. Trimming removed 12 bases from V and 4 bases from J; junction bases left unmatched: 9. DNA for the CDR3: TGTGCCCCCGGCGGGACTAGCAAGTACGAGCAGTACTTC. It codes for CAPGGTSKYEQYF.

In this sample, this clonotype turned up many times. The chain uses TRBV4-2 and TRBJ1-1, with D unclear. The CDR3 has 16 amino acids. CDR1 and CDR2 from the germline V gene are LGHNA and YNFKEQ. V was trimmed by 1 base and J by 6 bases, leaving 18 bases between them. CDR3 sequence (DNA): TGTGCCAGCAGCCAAGTCACCCGGACCAACTGGGCTGAAGCTTTCTTT. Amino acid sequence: CASSQVTRTNWAEAFF.

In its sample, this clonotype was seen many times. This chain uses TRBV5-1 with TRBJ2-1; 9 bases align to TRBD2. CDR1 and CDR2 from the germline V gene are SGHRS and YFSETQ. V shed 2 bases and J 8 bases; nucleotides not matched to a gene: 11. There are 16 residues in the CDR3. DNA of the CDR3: TGCGCCAGCAGCTTACCCGGGACTAGCAGAGGCGATGAGCAGTTCTTC. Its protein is CASSLPGTSRGDEQFF.

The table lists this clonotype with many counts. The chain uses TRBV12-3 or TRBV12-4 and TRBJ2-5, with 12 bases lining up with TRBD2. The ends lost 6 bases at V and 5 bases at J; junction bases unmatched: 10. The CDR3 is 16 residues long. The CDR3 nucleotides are TGTGCCAGCAGCCTTAGACTAGCGGGAGTTGGGGAGACCCAGTACTTC. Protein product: CASSLRLAGVGETQYF.

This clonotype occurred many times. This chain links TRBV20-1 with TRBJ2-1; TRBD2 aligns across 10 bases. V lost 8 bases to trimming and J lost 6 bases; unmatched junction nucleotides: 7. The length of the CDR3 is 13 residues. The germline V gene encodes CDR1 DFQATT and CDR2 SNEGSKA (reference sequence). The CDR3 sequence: CSFSGRSTNEQFF. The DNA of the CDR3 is TGCAGTTTTAGCGGGAGGAGCACCAATGAGCAGTTCTTC.

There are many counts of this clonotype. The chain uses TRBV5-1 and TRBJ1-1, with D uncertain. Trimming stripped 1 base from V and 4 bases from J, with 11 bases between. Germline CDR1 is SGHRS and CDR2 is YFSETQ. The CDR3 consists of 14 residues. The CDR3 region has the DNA TGCGCCAGCAGCTTGCAGGCTGAATTCACTGAAGCTTTCTTT. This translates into CASSLQAEFTEAFF.

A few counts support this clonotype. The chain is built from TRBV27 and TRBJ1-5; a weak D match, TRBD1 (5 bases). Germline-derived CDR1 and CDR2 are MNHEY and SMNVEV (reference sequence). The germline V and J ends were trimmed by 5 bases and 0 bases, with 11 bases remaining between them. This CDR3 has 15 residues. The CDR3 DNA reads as TGTGCCAGCAGTCCCCGAGGGACTAGCAATCAGCCCCAGCATTTT. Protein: CASSPRGTSNQPQHF.

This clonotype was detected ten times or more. CDR3 protein: CASSYPNAREQYF. The CDR3 region has the DNA TGTGCCAGCAGTTACCCCAACGCTAGGGAGCAGTACTTC. V and J are TRBV6-6 and TRBJ2-7; no clear D gene. CDR1 is MNHNY, CDR2 SVGAGI, per germline (reference sequence). The CDR3 runs to 13 residues. Trimming removed 2 bases at V and 7 bases at J, with 12 bases between.

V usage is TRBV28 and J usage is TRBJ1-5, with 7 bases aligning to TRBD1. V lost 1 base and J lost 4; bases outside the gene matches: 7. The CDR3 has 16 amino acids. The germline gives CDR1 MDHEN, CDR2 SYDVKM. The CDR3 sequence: CASSLFPGQKNQPQHF. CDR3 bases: TGTGCCAGCAGTTTATTCCCGGGACAGAAAAATCAGCCCCAGCATTTT.